This TCR beta chain was recovered during a study of cytotoxic CD8 clonotypes in ibrutinib-treated CLL. Some clones are missing from TCRdb's copy, which holds only in-frame ones; the method was immunoSEQ multiplex PCR. The sample has about 140,000 clones, approximately 80% seen once. The CDR3 is 19 residues long. Sequencing was performed on PBMCs, taken after 12 months of ibrutinib treatment. The origin of this receptor is a human donor with chronic lymphocytic leukemia. The chain combines TRBV21-1 with TRBJ2-4; the table's D call of TRBD2 was not tested on the DNA. TRBV21-1 constitutes a pseudogene. CDR3 bases: TGTGCCAGCAGCAAAGGGAGGGGACTAGCGGGAGGGCCAGGAAACATTCAGTACTTC. This encodes CASSKGRGLAGGPGNIQYF.